This T cell receptor (beta chain) stems from a study of OX40 agonist ivuxolimab in advanced cancers. In regard to this clone: A read error may produce the germline difference seen at one junction end.

Germline V lookup: CDR1 SGHNT, CDR2 YYREEE (reference sequence). The CDR3 extends over 16 amino acids. Method: immunoSEQ multiplex PCR; TCRdb's copy keeps in-frame clones and lacks some. The sample lists approximately 60,000 clones, 91% seen once, with roughly 13% in the top ten. Sequenced material: CD4+ or CD8+ T cells sorted from blood, taken in a trial of the OX40 agonist ivuxolimab. The sequence was collected from an adult with an advanced solid tumor such as melanoma, head and neck, liver or kidney cancer. The chain uses TRBV5-4 and TRBJ2-1, with 11 positions matching TRBD2. The CDR3 is CASSQDIAGGYNEQFF. Written as DNA, the CDR3 is TGCGCCAGCAGCCAAGATATAGCGGGAGGGTACAATGAGCAGTTCTTC.